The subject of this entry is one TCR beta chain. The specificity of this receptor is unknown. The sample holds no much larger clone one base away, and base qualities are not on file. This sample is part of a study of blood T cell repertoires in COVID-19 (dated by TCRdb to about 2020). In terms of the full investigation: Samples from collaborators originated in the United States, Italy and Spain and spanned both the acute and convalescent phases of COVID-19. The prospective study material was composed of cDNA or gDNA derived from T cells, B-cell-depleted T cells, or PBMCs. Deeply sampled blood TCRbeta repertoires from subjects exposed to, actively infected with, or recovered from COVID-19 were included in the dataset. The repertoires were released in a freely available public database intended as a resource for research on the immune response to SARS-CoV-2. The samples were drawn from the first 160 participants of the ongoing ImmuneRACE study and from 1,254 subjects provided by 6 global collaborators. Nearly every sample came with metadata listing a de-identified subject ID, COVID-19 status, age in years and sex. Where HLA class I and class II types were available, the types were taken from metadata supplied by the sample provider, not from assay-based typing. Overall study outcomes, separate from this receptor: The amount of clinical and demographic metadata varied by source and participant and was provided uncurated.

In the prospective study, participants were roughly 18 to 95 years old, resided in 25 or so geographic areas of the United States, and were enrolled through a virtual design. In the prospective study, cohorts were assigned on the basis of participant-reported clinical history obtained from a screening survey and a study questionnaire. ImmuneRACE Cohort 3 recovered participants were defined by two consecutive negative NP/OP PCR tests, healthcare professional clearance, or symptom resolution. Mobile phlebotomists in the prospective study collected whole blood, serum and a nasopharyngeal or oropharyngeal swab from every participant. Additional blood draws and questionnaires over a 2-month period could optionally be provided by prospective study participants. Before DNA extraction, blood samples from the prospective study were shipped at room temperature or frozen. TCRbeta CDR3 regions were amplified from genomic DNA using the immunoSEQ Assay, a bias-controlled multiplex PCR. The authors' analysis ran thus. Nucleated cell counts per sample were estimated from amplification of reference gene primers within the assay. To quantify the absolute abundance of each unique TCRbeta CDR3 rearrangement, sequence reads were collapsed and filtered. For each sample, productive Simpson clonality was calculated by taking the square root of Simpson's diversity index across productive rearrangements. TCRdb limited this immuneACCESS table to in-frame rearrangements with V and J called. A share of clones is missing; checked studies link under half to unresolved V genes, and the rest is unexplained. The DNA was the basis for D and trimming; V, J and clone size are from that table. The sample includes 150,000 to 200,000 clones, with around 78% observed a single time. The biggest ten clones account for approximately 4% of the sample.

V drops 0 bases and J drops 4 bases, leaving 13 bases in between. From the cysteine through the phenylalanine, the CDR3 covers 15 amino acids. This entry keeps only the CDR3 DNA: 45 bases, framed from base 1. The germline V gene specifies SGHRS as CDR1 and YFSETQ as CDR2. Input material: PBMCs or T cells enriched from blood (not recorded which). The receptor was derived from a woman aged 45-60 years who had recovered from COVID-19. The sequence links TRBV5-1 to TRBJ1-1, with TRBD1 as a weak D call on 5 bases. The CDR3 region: CASSLAQGFGTEAFF. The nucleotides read TGCGCCAGCAGCTTGGCCCAGGGCTTCGGCACTGAAGCTTTCTTT. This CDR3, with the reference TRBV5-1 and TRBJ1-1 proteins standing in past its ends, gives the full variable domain KAGVTQTPRYLIKTRGQQVTLSCSPISGHRSVSWYQQTPGQGLQFLFEYFSETQRNKGNFPGRFSGRQFSNSRSEMNVSTLELGDSALYLCASSLAQGFGTEAFFGQGTRLTVV.